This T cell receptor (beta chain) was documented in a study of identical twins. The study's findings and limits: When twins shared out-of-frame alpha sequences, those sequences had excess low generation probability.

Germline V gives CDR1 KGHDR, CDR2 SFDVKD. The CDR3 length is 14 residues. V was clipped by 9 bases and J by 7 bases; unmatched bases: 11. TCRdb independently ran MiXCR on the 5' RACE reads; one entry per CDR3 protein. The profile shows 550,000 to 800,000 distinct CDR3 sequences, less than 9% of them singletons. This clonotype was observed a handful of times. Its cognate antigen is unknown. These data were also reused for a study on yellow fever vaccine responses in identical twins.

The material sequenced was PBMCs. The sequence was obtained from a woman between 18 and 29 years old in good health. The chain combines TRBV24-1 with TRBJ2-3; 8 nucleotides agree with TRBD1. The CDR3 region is CATVEGQGANTQYF. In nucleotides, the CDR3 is TGTGCCACCGTAGAGGGGCAGGGGGCAAATACGCAGTATTTT.